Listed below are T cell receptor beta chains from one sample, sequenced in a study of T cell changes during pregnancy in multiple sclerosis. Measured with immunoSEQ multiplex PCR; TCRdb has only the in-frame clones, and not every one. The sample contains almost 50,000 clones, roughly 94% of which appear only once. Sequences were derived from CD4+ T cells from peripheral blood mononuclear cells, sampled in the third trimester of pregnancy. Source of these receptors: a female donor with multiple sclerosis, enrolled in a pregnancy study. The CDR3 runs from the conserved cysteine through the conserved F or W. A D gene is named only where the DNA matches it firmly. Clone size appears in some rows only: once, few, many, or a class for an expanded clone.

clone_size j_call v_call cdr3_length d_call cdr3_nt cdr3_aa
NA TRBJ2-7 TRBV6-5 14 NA TGTGCCAGCAGTAAAAAACAGGGCGCCTACGAGCAGTACTTC CASSKKQGAYEQYF
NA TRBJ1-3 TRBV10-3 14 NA TGTGCCATCCAGGAGGTGCACTCTGGAAACACCATATATTTT CAIQEVHSGNTIYF
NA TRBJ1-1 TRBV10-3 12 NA TGTGCCTCCCACTTCGGCGGCACTGAAGCTTTCTTT CASHFGGTEAFF
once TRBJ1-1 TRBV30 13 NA TGTGCCTGGAGTGTTTCGGGGTCCTCTGAAGCTTTCTTT CAWSVSGSSEAFF
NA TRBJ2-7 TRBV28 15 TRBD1 TGTGCCAGCAGTCTCCGGGACAGGGGGTTCTACGAGCAGTACTTC CASSLRDRGFYEQYF
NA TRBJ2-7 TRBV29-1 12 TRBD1 TGCAGCCCACTGTGGACAGGGGACGAGCAGTACTTC CSPLWTGDEQYF
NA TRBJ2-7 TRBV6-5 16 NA TGTGCCAGCAGTTATTTAGCGGTAGGAACCGCCTACGAGCAGTACTTC CASSYLAVGTAYEQYF
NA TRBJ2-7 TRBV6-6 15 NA TGTGCCAGCAGTTACATGGAGGGGAGCTCCTACGAGCAGTACTTC CASSYMEGSSYEQYF
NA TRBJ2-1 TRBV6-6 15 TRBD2 TGTGCCAGCAGGGGACTAGCGGGAGTTATGAATGAGCAGTTCTTC CASRGLAGVMNEQFF
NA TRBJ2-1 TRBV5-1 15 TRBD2 TGCGCCAGCAGCGCCGCTAGCGGGAGGTTTTATGAGCAGTTCTTC CASSAASGRFYEQFF
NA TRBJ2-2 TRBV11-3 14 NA TGTGCCAGCAGCTCGACACAGGAGATCGGGGAGCTGTTTTTT CASSSTQEIGELFF
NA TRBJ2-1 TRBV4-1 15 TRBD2 TGCGCCAGCAGCCAAGAATTGGCGGGAGGGCAGGAGCGGTTCTTC CASSQELAGGQERFF
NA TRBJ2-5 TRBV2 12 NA TGTGCCAGCAGTCCCGTGCAAGAGACCCAGTACTTC CASSPVQETQYF
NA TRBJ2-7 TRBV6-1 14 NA TGTGCCAGCAGTGAAGACAGGCCCCCTTACGAGCAGTACTTC CASSEDRPPYEQYF
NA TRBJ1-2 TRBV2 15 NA TGTGCCGTATTGTCCGGGACACAAGCTAACTATGGCTACACCTTC CAVLSGTQANYGYTF
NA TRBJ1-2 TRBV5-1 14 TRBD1 TGCGCCAGCAGCGCACCGACAGGGGAAGTACGCTACACCTTC CASSAPTGEVRYTF
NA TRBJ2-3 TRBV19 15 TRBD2 TGTGCCAGTAGTATCCAGCGGGGGGGCACAGATACGCAGTATTTT CASSIQRGGTDTQYF
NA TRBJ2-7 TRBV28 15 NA TGTGCCAGCAGCCTCAATTTAGGAGGGTGGGGCGAGCAGTACTTC CASSLNLGGWGEQYF
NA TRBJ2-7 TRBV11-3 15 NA TGTGCCAGCAGCTTGCGGACGGGGTCTGATTACGAGCAGTACTTC CASSLRTGSDYEQYF
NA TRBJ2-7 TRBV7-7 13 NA TGTGCTAGCAGCTTGTCGGAGGACGGAAAGCAGTACTTC CASSLSEDGKQYF
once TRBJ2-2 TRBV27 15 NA TGTGCCAGCAGTTTTGGGCAGGGAAACACCGGGGAGCTGTTTTTT CASSFGQGNTGELFF
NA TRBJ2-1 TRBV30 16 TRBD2 TGTGCCTGGAAATACGGGGGGGGGAATTTCAACAATGAGCAGTTCTTC CAWKYGGGNFNNEQFF
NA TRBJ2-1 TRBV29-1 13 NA TGCAGCGTTTCAGGGGCCTCCTACAATGAGCAGTTCTTC CSVSGASYNEQFF
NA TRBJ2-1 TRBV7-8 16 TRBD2 TGTGCCAGCAGCTTAGCCCCTAGCGGGAGTCACCATGAGCAGTTCTTC CASSLAPSGSHHEQFF
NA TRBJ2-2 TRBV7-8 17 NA TGTGCCAGCAGCTTAGCGGTGGGGCAGGGTCAACCCGGGGAGCTGTTTTTT CASSLAVGQGQPGELFF
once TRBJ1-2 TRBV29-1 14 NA TGCAGCGTCCGAGAGTCGGGACTGCACTATGGCTACACCTTC CSVRESGLHYGYTF
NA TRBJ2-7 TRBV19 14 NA TGTGCCAGTAGTACCACAGGGATCTCCTACGAGCAGTACTTC CASSTTGISYEQYF